These T cell receptor beta chains were read from a single sample in a study of T cell responses to AZD1222 COVID-19 vaccine. Only in-frame clones appear in the TCRdb table, and some are missing; sequencing was by immunoSEQ multiplex PCR. The sample shows some 200,000 clones, roughly 91% of them seen only once. The source material was peripheral blood, sampled 28 days after the second AZD1222 dose. Receptors originate from an adult who received the AZD1222 COVID-19 vaccine. Both conserved end residues are part of each CDR3. Fields, in order: V gene, J gene, CDR3 length, clone size, D gene, CDR3 protein, CDR3 DNA. D genes are given only for firm matches. Where a row states a size, it is once, few, many or the class of an expanded clone; other rows omit it.

V gene: TRBV9; J gene: TRBJ2-3; CDR3 length: 16; clone size: .; D gene: TRBD2; CDR3 protein: CASSTSTTSATDTQYF; CDR3 DNA: TGTGCCAGCAGCACAAGTACGACTAGCGCTACAGATACGCAGTATTTT
V gene: TRBV6-5; J gene: TRBJ1-5; CDR3 length: 14; clone size: .; D gene: TRBD1; CDR3 protein: CASSSGGAGQPQHF; CDR3 DNA: TGTGCCAGCTCCTCAGGGGGAGCGGGTCAGCCCCAGCATTTT
V gene: TRBV9; J gene: TRBJ2-2; CDR3 length: 17; clone size: .; D gene: TRBD1; CDR3 protein: CASSVVGTGGAGGELFF; CDR3 DNA: TGTGCCAGCAGCGTAGTCGGGACAGGGGGCGCAGGCGGGGAGCTGTTTTTT
V gene: TRBV6-5; J gene: TRBJ1-3; CDR3 length: 15; clone size: .; D gene: .; CDR3 protein: CASSPARGTGNTIYF; CDR3 DNA: TGTGCCAGCAGTCCGGCAAGGGGCACTGGAAACACCATATATTTT
V gene: TRBV18; J gene: TRBJ1-1; CDR3 length: 13; clone size: .; D gene: .; CDR3 protein: CASSGKVVTEAFF; CDR3 DNA: TGTGCCAGCTCGGGTAAGGTAGTGACTGAAGCTTTCTTT
V gene: TRBV5-4; J gene: TRBJ2-2; CDR3 length: 15; clone size: .; D gene: .; CDR3 protein: CASSPFLPNTGELFF; CDR3 DNA: TGTGCCAGCAGCCCCTTTTTACCGAACACCGGGGAGCTGTTTTTT
V gene: TRBV3-1/TRBV3-2; J gene: TRBJ2-7; CDR3 length: 18; clone size: .; D gene: TRBD1; CDR3 protein: CASSQEPNRDRGTYEQYF; CDR3 DNA: TGTGCCAGCAGCCAAGAGCCGAACCGGGACAGGGGGACGTACGAGCAGTACTTC
V gene: TRBV11-3; J gene: TRBJ1-5; CDR3 length: 16; clone size: .; D gene: .; CDR3 protein: CASSLDREGPNQPQHF; CDR3 DNA: TGTGCCAGCAGCTTAGATCGTGAGGGTCCCAATCAGCCCCAGCATTTT
V gene: TRBV9; J gene: TRBJ2-2; CDR3 length: 13; clone size: .; D gene: .; CDR3 protein: CASSVGHTGELFF; CDR3 DNA: TGTGCCAGCAGCGTAGGTCACACCGGGGAGCTGTTTTTT
V gene: TRBV5-6; J gene: TRBJ2-3; CDR3 length: 15; clone size: .; D gene: .; CDR3 protein: CASSSLVAPGDTQYF; CDR3 DNA: TGTGCCAGCAGCTCCCTGGTGGCGCCCGGGGATACGCAGTATTTT
V gene: TRBV19; J gene: TRBJ2-7; CDR3 length: 17; clone size: .; D gene: TRBD1; CDR3 protein: CASSSRHPGQSLWEQYF; CDR3 DNA: TGTGCCAGTAGTTCGAGACACCCGGGACAGAGTCTTTGGGAGCAGTACTTC
V gene: TRBV6-2/TRBV6-3; J gene: TRBJ1-5; CDR3 length: 15; clone size: .; D gene: .; CDR3 protein: CASSYASEYNQPQHF; CDR3 DNA: TGTGCCAGCAGTTACGCCAGCGAGTACAATCAGCCCCAGCATTTT
V gene: TRBV6-4; J gene: TRBJ2-2; CDR3 length: 15; clone size: once; D gene: TRBD2; CDR3 protein: CASTGLAGGTGELFF; CDR3 DNA: TGTGCCAGCACCGGACTAGCGGGAGGTACCGGGGAGCTGTTTTTT
V gene: TRBV29-1; J gene: TRBJ2-7; CDR3 length: 13; clone size: .; D gene: .; CDR3 protein: CSADTSYPYEQYF; CDR3 DNA: TGCAGCGCCGATACTAGTTACCCCTACGAGCAGTACTTC
V gene: TRBV27; J gene: TRBJ1-1; CDR3 length: 18; clone size: .; D gene: TRBD1; CDR3 protein: CASSPIALRDRGSTEAFF; CDR3 DNA: TGTGCCAGCAGTCCTATTGCGCTTCGTGACAGGGGGAGCACTGAAGCTTTCTTT
V gene: TRBV7-9; J gene: TRBJ2-3; CDR3 length: 18; clone size: .; D gene: .; CDR3 protein: CASSLVVGQRRGTDTQYF; CDR3 DNA: TGTGCCAGCAGCTTAGTTGTTGGGCAGAGAAGAGGCACAGATACGCAGTATTTT
V gene: TRBV23-1; J gene: TRBJ2-4; CDR3 length: 14; clone size: .; D gene: .; CDR3 protein: CASSRKGPKNIQYF; CDR3 DNA: TGCGCCAGCAGTAGGAAGGGGCCCAAAAACATTCAGTACTTC
V gene: TRBV28; J gene: TRBJ2-7; CDR3 length: 13; clone size: .; D gene: .; CDR3 protein: CAAGVQGGYEQYF; CDR3 DNA: TGTGCCGCCGGGGTGCAGGGGGGGTACGAGCAGTACTTC
V gene: TRBV14; J gene: TRBJ1-2; CDR3 length: 14; clone size: .; D gene: .; CDR3 protein: CASSQDRGWFGYTF; CDR3 DNA: TGTGCCAGCAGCCAAGATCGCGGGTGGTTCGGCTACACCTTC
V gene: TRBV12-3/TRBV12-4; J gene: TRBJ1-5; CDR3 length: 13; clone size: .; D gene: .; CDR3 protein: CASSRQLGQPQHF; CDR3 DNA: TGTGCCAGCAGTCGACAGTTAGGTCAGCCCCAGCATTTT
V gene: TRBV6-5; J gene: TRBJ2-1; CDR3 length: 11; clone size: .; D gene: .; CDR3 protein: CAVRGGNEQFF; CDR3 DNA: TGTGCCGTTAGAGGGGGCAATGAGCAGTTCTTC
V gene: TRBV27; J gene: TRBJ2-7; CDR3 length: 15; clone size: .; D gene: TRBD2; CDR3 protein: CASSFTLAVAYEQYF; CDR3 DNA: TGTGCCAGCAGTTTTACTCTAGCGGTGGCCTACGAGCAGTACTTC
V gene: TRBV19; J gene: TRBJ1-2; CDR3 length: 16; clone size: .; D gene: TRBD1; CDR3 protein: CASTPRGRGPYYGYTF; CDR3 DNA: TGTGCCAGTACCCCTCGGGGCAGGGGGCCTTACTATGGCTACACCTTC
V gene: TRBV4-3; J gene: TRBJ2-2; CDR3 length: 13; clone size: .; D gene: .; CDR3 protein: CASSLTSSGELFF; CDR3 DNA: TGCGCCAGCAGCCTTACTAGTTCCGGGGAGCTGTTTTTT
V gene: TRBV10-3; J gene: TRBJ2-7; CDR3 length: 14; clone size: .; D gene: TRBD2; CDR3 protein: CAISDLTSSHEQYF; CDR3 DNA: TGTGCCATCAGTGATTTGACTAGCTCCCACGAGCAGTACTTC
V gene: TRBV28; J gene: TRBJ2-6; CDR3 length: 15; clone size: .; D gene: .; CDR3 protein: CASSSAGAGANVLTF; CDR3 DNA: TGTGCCAGCAGTTCAGCAGGGGCCGGGGCCAACGTCCTGACTTTC
V gene: TRBV25-1; J gene: TRBJ2-7; CDR3 length: 14; clone size: .; D gene: .; CDR3 protein: CASSESGSYYEQYF; CDR3 DNA: TGTGCCAGCAGTGAATCCGGATCCTACTACGAGCAGTACTTC
V gene: TRBV28; J gene: TRBJ2-1; CDR3 length: 16; clone size: .; D gene: TRBD1; CDR3 protein: CASSLATGQGRNEQFF; CDR3 DNA: TGTGCCAGCAGTTTGGCTACGGGACAGGGTCGCAATGAGCAGTTCTTC
V gene: TRBV11-2; J gene: TRBJ2-7; CDR3 length: 15; clone size: once; D gene: TRBD2; CDR3 protein: CASSLVLGGSYEQYF; CDR3 DNA: TGTGCCAGCAGCTTAGTCCTGGGAGGGTCCTACGAGCAGTACTTC
V gene: TRBV11-2; J gene: TRBJ2-2; CDR3 length: 11; clone size: .; D gene: .; CDR3 protein: CASSAFLELFF; CDR3 DNA: TGTGCCAGCAGCGCCTTTTTGGAGCTGTTTTTT
V gene: TRBV4-3; J gene: TRBJ2-1; CDR3 length: 12; clone size: .; D gene: .; CDR3 protein: CASSQDGVEQFF; CDR3 DNA: TGCGCCAGCAGCCAAGATGGGGTTGAGCAGTTCTTC
V gene: TRBV29-1; J gene: TRBJ2-6; CDR3 length: 14; clone size: .; D gene: TRBD1; CDR3 protein: CSGGQGSGANVLTF; CDR3 DNA: TGCAGCGGGGGACAGGGGTCTGGGGCCAACGTCCTGACTTTC
V gene: TRBV21-1; J gene: TRBJ2-5; CDR3 length: 15; clone size: .; D gene: .; CDR3 protein: CASSKIGRREETQYF; CDR3 DNA: TGTGCCAGCAGCAAAATCGGACGGCGAGAAGAGACCCAGTACTTC
V gene: TRBV25-1; J gene: TRBJ2-7; CDR3 length: 15; clone size: .; D gene: .; CDR3 protein: CASRTRVPPNVEQYF; CDR3 DNA: TGTGCCAGCCGAACCAGGGTACCCCCCAATGTGGAGCAGTACTTC
V gene: TRBV6-1; J gene: TRBJ2-3; CDR3 length: 19; clone size: .; D gene: TRBD2; CDR3 protein: CASSDPLGRTSGSTDTQYF; CDR3 DNA: TGTGCCAGCAGTGATCCCCTCGGAAGGACTAGCGGTAGCACAGATACGCAGTATTTT
V gene: TRBV18; J gene: TRBJ2-5; CDR3 length: 16; clone size: .; D gene: .; CDR3 protein: CASSLSDYPYQETQYF; CDR3 DNA: TGTGCCAGCTCACTCTCCGACTACCCGTACCAAGAGACCCAGTACTTC